This T cell receptor beta chain was identified during a study of blood T cell repertoires in COVID-19. Study-wide background: Both acute and convalescent COVID-19 samples were obtained from the United States, Italy and Spain.

In the source study's methods: Reference gene primers were amplified, and this amplification served to estimate nucleated cell counts. TCRdb's table, derived via immunoSEQ multiplex PCR, lists solely in-frame clones and lacks some. The V and J calls and clone size come from that table; D and trimming were worked out from the DNA. The sample carries approximately 490,000 clones, about nine tenths recorded once. The source is a woman between 18 and 29 years old who had recovered from COVID-19. Specimen: PBMCs or T cells enriched from blood (not recorded which).

Written as DNA, the CDR3 is TGTGCCAGCAGCCCCGGCGGGGGGGAAGGCACTGAAGCTTTCTTT. This translates into CASSPGGGEGTEAFF. The rearrangement links TRBV11-3 to TRBJ1-1; a weak D match, TRBD1 (5 bases). The CDR3 is made up of 15 amino acids. The germline CDR1 and CDR2 sequences are SGHNT and YENEEA. V lost 5 bases and J lost 4, with 17 bases in between.